These 25 T cell receptor beta chains were sequenced from one sample in a study of T cells after yellow fever vaccination (dated by TCRdb to between 2017 and 2020). Preparation of the library involved 5' RACE. The sample was run on an Illumina HiSeq 2500. TCRdb trimmed public reads at Q25 via fastp, called clones via MiXCR and kept in-frame beta chains. Each entry is one CDR3 protein sequence, shown with its most common DNA and genes. Across this sample there are approximately 340,000 distinct CDR3 sequences, with 8.7% seen only once. The ten biggest clones cover 15% to 20% of the sample. The treatment or condition label for this specimen denotes: live attenuated yellow fever vaccine strain. Sample: PBMCs, taken on the day of the first yellow fever vaccination. The source is a man aged 18 to 30 who received the YFV17D yellow fever vaccine.

The genes are TRBV12-3 or TRBV12-4 and TRBJ1-3; D is unresolved. V lost 6 bases, J lost 11 bases, and 8 bases lay in between. The CDR3 covers 10 residues. CDR3 loop: CASSPDPIYF. CDR3 DNA: TGTGCCAGCAGCCCCGATCCCATATATTTT.

This chain uses TRBV7-2 with TRBJ2-5, with D perhaps assigned TRBD1 or TRBD2 (5 bases each). The CDR3 runs to 14 residues. V lost 1 base to trimming and J lost 2 bases, with 8 bases between them. The germline V gene has CDR1 SGHTA and CDR2 FQGNSA. The CDR3 region has the DNA TGTGCCAGCAGCTTAGTCTGGGGGCAAGAGACCCAGTACTTC. It is translated as CASSLVWGQETQYF.

This clonotype was recorded a few times. This rearrangement joins TRBV4-3 to TRBJ2-5; maybe TRBD2 (5 bases). V was trimmed by 0 bases and J by 3 bases, leaving 8 bases between them. Germline-derived CDR1 and CDR2 are LGHNA and YSLEER. The CDR3 runs to 14 residues. DNA for the CDR3: TGCGCCAGCAGCCAAGATTCGAGGGAAGAGACCCAGTACTTC. This codes for CASSQDSREETQYF.

This clonotype has at least ten counts. The chain employs TRBV5-1 and TRBJ1-1; 7 bases map to TRBD1. The trim removed 5 bases at V and 2 bases at J, leaving 6 bases unmatched. The CDR3 is made up of 14 amino acids. In germline, CDR1 is SGHRS, CDR2 YFSETQ. CDR3 protein: CASSRQGGNTEAFF. Here the CDR3 DNA reads TGCGCCAGCAGTAGACAGGGAGGAAACACTGAAGCTTTCTTT.

The chain combines TRBV6-5 with TRBJ2-7, with 14 nucleotides matching TRBD2. This CDR3 is built from 17 residues. CDR1 and CDR2 from the germline V gene are MNHEY and SVGAGI. V trimming: 4 bases; J trimming: 1 base; junction bases outside the gene matches: 6. This CDR3 is CASSLTGTSGGSYEQYF. CDR3 in DNA: TGTGCCAGCAGTTTAACCGGGACTAGCGGGGGTTCCTACGAGCAGTACTTC.

This clonotype came up a few times. V is TRBV27 and J is TRBJ2-2; TRBD2 matches 9 bases. Germline values: CDR1 MNHEY, CDR2 SMNVEV (reference sequence). The V and J ends lost 2 bases and 3 bases, in that order; junction bases with no gene match: 4. This CDR3 contains 16 residues. CDR3 nucleotide sequence: TGTGCCAGCAGTTTACTGGCGGGGGGGGACACCGGGGAGCTGTTTTTT. Protein: CASSLLAGGDTGELFF.

The chain uses TRBV24-1 and TRBJ2-1, with TRBD1 identical over 7 bases. Germline lookup yields CDR1 KGHDR and CDR2 SFDVKD. CDR3 length: 15 amino acids. The V segment lost 0 bases and the J segment 8 bases; nucleotides outside the gene matches: 6. The CDR3 here is CATSDLIGDRDEQFF. The CDR3 DNA follows: TGTGCCACCAGTGATTTGATAGGCGACAGGGATGAGCAGTTCTTC.

This clonotype has ten or more counts. V gene TRBV6-5 combines with J gene TRBJ2-1; 8 nucleotides line up with TRBD2. J gave up 3 bases and V 0 bases, and 7 bases lay outside the gene matches. Germline CDR1 reads MNHEY; CDR2 reads SVGAGI. CDR3 length: 17 amino acids. CDR3: CASSYSSWRGVYNEQFF. The DNA of the CDR3 is TGTGCCAGCAGTTACTCGAGTTGGCGGGGGGTCTACAATGAGCAGTTCTTC.

A few counts support this clonotype. This sequence joins TRBV20-1 and TRBJ1-2; D gene ambiguous. The CDR3 is made up of 10 amino acids. CDR1 and CDR2 from the germline V gene are DFQATT and SNEGSKA (reference sequence). V was cut by 6 bases and J by 8 bases, with 10 bases left in between. In DNA, the CDR3 is TGCAGTGCGGGCGGGGTAGGCTACACCTTC. Encoded protein: CSAGGVGYTF.

This clonotype was counted between two and nine times. The DNA of the CDR3 is TGTGCCAGCAGCTTAGGCCTGACCACAGATACGCAGTATTTT. Its translation: CASSLGLTTDTQYF. The rearrangement links TRBV7-3 to TRBJ2-3; D call uncertain. The V gene lost 2 bases and the J gene lost 2 bases, with 8 bases spanning the gap. The CDR3 runs to 14 residues. The germline V gene encodes CDR1 SGHTA and CDR2 FQGTGA.

The V gene is TRBV11-1, the J gene TRBJ2-7, with 11 bases fitting TRBD1. The CDR3 is made up of 15 amino acids. CDR1 is SGHAT, CDR2 FQDESV, per germline (reference sequence). V shed 3 bases, J shed 5 bases, and the junction held 6 bases outside the gene matches. In DNA, the CDR3 is TGTGCCAGCAGCTTTTCCGGGGACAGGGGGGACGAGCAGTACGTC. It encodes CASSFSGDRGDEQYV.

V gene TRBV20-1 combines with J gene TRBJ2-3, with TRBD1 matching 8 bases. CDR1 is DFQATT and CDR2 is SNEGSKA in the germline V gene (reference sequence). V lost 5 bases, J lost 3 bases, and 7 bases stayed unmatched. The CDR3 spans 14 residues. For the CDR3, the DNA is TGCAGTGCTGGGACCGGGACAGGAACAGATACGCAGTATTTT. It translates to CSAGTGTGTDTQYF.

The V gene is TRBV29-1, the J gene TRBJ1-3; unclear D gene. The CDR3 is 13 amino acids. Trimming shortened V by 6 bases and J by 0 bases, and 9 bases separated the two germline ends. Looked up from germline, CDR1 is SQVTM and CDR2 is ANQGSEA. The CDR3 is CSVDEYSGNTIYF. In nucleotides, the CDR3 is TGCAGCGTGGATGAGTACTCTGGAAACACCATATATTTT.

In DNA, the CDR3 is TGTGCCAGCAGCTCAGGGGGGACGCATCAGACTGAAGCTTTCTTT. This encodes CASSSGGTHQTEAFF. J is TRBJ1-1 and V is TRBV5-4; 7 bases are a match to TRBD1. The CDR3 has 15 amino acids. V trimming: 3 bases; J trimming: 5 bases; junction bases outside the gene matches: 10. CDR1 is SGHNT and CDR2 is YYREEE in the germline V gene (reference sequence).

About this clonotype: Germline and junction disagree at one end, which may indicate a read error. CDR3 bases: TGTGCCAGCAGCGCATTTACAGGGGTTAAGAATTCACCCCGCCACTTT. This encodes CASSAFTGVKNSPRHF. The chain links TRBV7-9 to TRBJ1-6, with TRBD1 matching 7 bases. Per the germline V gene, CDR1 is SEHNR and CDR2 is FQNEAQ (reference sequence). The CDR3 covers 16 residues.

The chain is built from TRBV20-1 and TRBJ2-1; D is unresolved. V shed 6 bases and J shed 2 bases, with 11 bases lying between them. The CDR3 has 13 residues. CDR1 is DFQATT and CDR2 is SNEGSKA in the germline V gene (reference sequence). CDR3 in DNA: TGCAGTGCGTTAGGAAAGACCTACAATGAGCAGTTCTTC. As protein: CSALGKTYNEQFF.

The rearrangement uses TRBV4-2 and TRBJ1-3; D unresolved. The CDR3 extends over 14 amino acids. Trimming stripped 5 bases from V and 0 bases from J, with 8 bases between. Germline lookup yields CDR1 LGHNA and CDR2 YNFKEQ. The CDR3 region is CASSYPNSGNTIYF. The CDR3 bases are TGTGCCAGCAGCTACCCTAACTCTGGAAACACCATATATTTT.

This chain links TRBV29-1 with TRBJ2-3; 10 nucleotides align to TRBD1. The CDR3 is 16 amino acids. The germline CDR1 and CDR2 sequences are SQVTM and ANQGSEA. V was clipped by 3 bases and J by 1 base; unmatched bases: 7. CDR3 DNA sequence: TGCAGCGTTGAGCCATGGGACAGGGGAGGCACAGATACGCAGTATTTT. Protein product: CSVEPWDRGGTDTQYF.

Only a few counts were recorded for this clonotype. The CDR3 protein is CASSRAVRAYEQYV. CDR3 nucleotides: TGTGCCAGCAGCCGCGCGGTAAGGGCCTACGAGCAGTACGTC. The chain is built from TRBV7-9 and TRBJ2-7; D is unclear. CDR1 is SEHNR and CDR2 is FQNEAQ in the germline V gene (reference sequence). The CDR3 is 14 residues long. Trimming cost V 5 bases and J 2 bases, with 13 bases left between them.

The sample holds a few counts of this clonotype. This rearrangement joins TRBV4-2 to TRBJ2-1; D call uncertain. V was trimmed by 3 bases and J by 4 bases, leaving 13 bases between them. CDR3 size: 15 residues. Germline V gene data show CDR1 as LGHNA and CDR2 as YNFKEQ. CDR3 sequence (DNA): TGTGCCAGCAGCCAGAGAGGACCGTATTACAATGAGCAGTTCTTC. This gives the protein CASSQRGPYYNEQFF.

J is TRBJ2-1 and V is TRBV5-6; unclear D gene. Germline CDR1 and CDR2: SGHDT and YYEEEE. CDR3 length: 17 residues. Trimming stripped 3 bases from V and 0 bases from J, with 16 bases between. The CDR3 spells CASSYIRTISSYNEQFF. The CDR3 bases are TGTGCCAGCAGCTACATCCGAACTATTAGCTCCTACAATGAGCAGTTCTTC. Supplemented by reference TRBV5-6 and TRBJ2-1, the full variable domain reads DAGVTQSPTHLIKTRGQQVTLRCSPKSGHDTVSWYQQALGQGPQFIFQYYEEEERQRGNFPDRFSGHQFPNYSSELNVNALLLGDSALYLCASSYIRTISSYNEQFFGPGTRLTVL.

This clonotype turned up a few times. The V call is TRBV24-1, the J call TRBJ2-5; 7 positions match TRBD1. CDR1 KGHDR and CDR2 SFDVKD come from the germline V gene. This CDR3 has 15 amino acids. The V and J ends lost 3 bases and 7 bases, in that order; junction bases with no gene match: 10. The chain's CDR3 is CATSDPRQGRGTQYF. The DNA of the CDR3 is TGTGCCACCAGTGATCCGCGACAGGGAAGGGGGACCCAGTACTTC.

The chain joins TRBV18 to TRBJ1-2; 7 positions agree with TRBD1. The CDR3 length is 13 residues. The germline gives CDR1 KGHSH, CDR2 LQKENI. V shed 6 bases, J shed 7 bases, and the junction held 8 bases outside the gene matches. In DNA, the CDR3 is TGTGCCAGCTCTAATACAGGGGAAAGTGGCTACACCTTC. It codes for CASSNTGESGYTF.

This clonotype turned up a few times. The chain links TRBV6-1 to TRBJ2-2; 7 positions agree with TRBD1. There are 14 residues in the CDR3. Trimming cost V 7 bases and J 5 bases; bases outside gene matches: 7. Germline lookup yields CDR1 MNHNS and CDR2 SASEGT. CDR3 nucleotides: TGTGCCAGCAAGGGACAGCCGGTTACCGGGGAGCTGTTTTTT. Translation gives CASKGQPVTGELFF.

In nucleotides, the CDR3 is TGCGCCAGCAGTCCGCACCGGGACCAGGAGGGCTACACCTTC. Residues: CASSPHRDQEGYTF. V usage is TRBV4-1 and J usage is TRBJ1-2; tentatively, D is TRBD1 (5 bases). The V gene lost 6 bases and the J gene lost 8 bases, with 19 bases spanning the gap. This CDR3 spans 14 amino acids. Per the germline V gene, CDR1 is MGHRA and CDR2 is YSYEKL.